Below are 15 T cell receptor beta chains sequenced from a single sample in a study of human T cells and chemical hapten exposure. TCRdb analysed the RACE reads with MiXCR anew, one entry per CDR3 protein. Of 65,000 to 80,000 distinct CDR3 sequences listed, 8.6% are singletons. Time point reported: healthy volunteer bleed at 6 weeks. Researchers extracted total RNA from unfractionated whole blood. The material sequenced was whole blood. Source of these receptors: a male donor in good health. Some clones in this sample may be carry-over from other donors' samples.

This clonotype was detected ten times or more. The chain employs TRBV5-1 and TRBJ2-1, with 12 positions matching TRBD2. The CDR3 consists of 16 residues. Germline V gene sequence: CDR1 SGHRS, CDR2 YFSETQ. V trimming: 4 bases; J trimming: 0 bases; junction bases outside the gene matches: 2. In DNA, the CDR3 is TGCGCCAGCAGCCCTAGCGGGGGGGCCTCCTACAATGAGCAGTTCTTC. Translated, it gives CASSPSGGASYNEQFF.

The chain combines TRBV3-1 with TRBJ1-6; D may be TRBD1 (5 bases). The CDR3 consists of 16 residues. V lost 0 bases and J lost 2, with 8 bases in between. Germline V gene sequence: CDR1 LGHDT, CDR2 YNNKEL (reference sequence). The CDR3 DNA follows: TGTGCCAGCAGCCAAGATCCCAGGGCCTATAATTCACCCCTCCACTTT. Translating gives CASSQDPRAYNSPLHF. The complete variable domain, with remaining parts taken from reference TRBV3-1 and TRBJ1-6, reads DTAVSQTPKYLVTQMGNDKSIKCEQNLGHDTMYWYKQDSKKFLKIMFSYNNKELIINETVPNRFSPKSPDKAHLNLHINSLELGDSAVYFCASSQDPRAYNSPLHFGNGTRLTVT.

This clonotype was found many times. This sequence joins TRBV12-5 and TRBJ1-1, with 7 nucleotides matching TRBD1. The V gene end was trimmed by 1 base and the J gene end by 1 base; junction bases not matched to a gene: 6. From germline, CDR1 is LGHNT and CDR2 FRNRAP. This CDR3 region has 16 residues. The CDR3 sequence is CASGLGQGRRNTEAFF. CDR3 coding DNA: TGTGCTAGTGGTTTGGGACAGGGCAGGCGGAACACTGAAGCTTTCTTT. The full variable domain, with the rest looked up from reference TRBV12-5 and TRBJ1-1, is DARVTQTPRHKVTEMGQEVTMRCQPILGHNTVFWYRQTMMQGLELLAYFRNRAPLDDSGMPKDRFSAEMPDATLATLKIQPSEPRDSAVYFCASGLGQGRRNTEAFFGQGTRLTVV.

This clonotype was seen a few times. The chain combines TRBV20-1 with TRBJ2-3; 10 bases align to TRBD2. This CDR3 comprises 16 residues. V shed 0 bases and J 2 bases; nucleotides not matched to a gene: 5. The germline V gene encodes CDR1 DFQATT and CDR2 SNEGSKA (reference sequence). The CDR3 here is CSARDPTSGFTDTQYF. As DNA, the CDR3 is TGCAGTGCTAGAGATCCGACTAGCGGGTTCACAGATACGCAGTATTTT.

This clonotype was detected many times. The CDR3 DNA is TGTGCCATCAGTCCCCGGGACTCAGGCTCTGGAAACACCATATATTTT. Translation gives CAISPRDSGSGNTIYF. The chain combines TRBV10-3 with TRBJ1-3, with D possibly being TRBD1 (5 bases). The length of the CDR3 is 16 residues. The germline V gene has CDR1 ENHRY and CDR2 SYGVKD. The V gene lost 5 bases and the J gene lost 0 bases, with 14 bases spanning the gap.

This clonotype was counted many times. The chain combines TRBV29-1 with TRBJ2-7; D gene ambiguous. Germline V lookup: CDR1 SQVTM, CDR2 ANQGSEA. V gave up 3 bases and J gave up 0 bases, with 3 bases separating them. This CDR3 has 11 amino acids. CDR3 sequence reads: CSVESSYEQYF. CDR3 nucleotide sequence: TGCAGCGTTGAGAGCTCCTACGAGCAGTACTTC.

In its sample, this clonotype was seen a few times. The rearrangement uses TRBV10-3 and TRBJ2-5; perhaps TRBD1 as D (6 bases). Trimming pared 0 bases from V and 9 bases from J, leaving 8 bases between. The CDR3 totals 12 residues. Germline V gene sequence: CDR1 ENHRY, CDR2 SYGVKD. CDR3 nucleotides: TGTGCCATCAGTGAGTCTGAGGGGGCCCAGTACTTC. Its translation is CAISESEGAQYF.

This clonotype turned up a few times. The V gene is TRBV20-1, the J gene TRBJ2-7; 11 bases are shared with TRBD1. The length of the CDR3 is 16 residues. V shed 1 base and J 9 bases; nucleotides not matched to a gene: 14. CDR1 is DFQATT, CDR2 SNEGSKA, per germline (reference sequence). CDR3 bases: TGCAGTGCTAGAGGACGGACAGGACAGGGGGCTGGTGTGCAGTACTTC. Amino acids: CSARGRTGQGAGVQYF.

This clonotype was seen only a few times. The chain links TRBV4-3 to TRBJ2-7; perhaps TRBD2 as D (7 bases). CDR3 size: 15 residues. Germline CDR1 LGHNA, CDR2 YSLEER. V was trimmed by 0 bases and J by 1 base, leaving 10 bases between them. The CDR3 DNA reads TGCGCCAGCAGCCAAGATAAGGGGGGGTCCTACGAGCAGTACTTC. This sequence encodes CASSQDKGGSYEQYF.

The chain's CDR3 is CSAGRADTQYF. The DNA for the CDR3 is TGCAGTGCGGGGAGGGCAGATACGCAGTATTTT. The chain carries TRBV20-1 and TRBJ2-3; 7 positions match TRBD2. The CDR3 consists of 11 residues. Looked up from germline, CDR1 is DFQATT and CDR2 is SNEGSKA (reference sequence). V gave up 6 bases and J gave up 4 bases; unmatched junction bases: 1.

This clonotype showed up just a few times. The V and J genes are TRBV20-1 and TRBJ1-5; D possibly corresponds to TRBD1 (6 bases). This CDR3 is 16 amino acids long. The V end was cut by 0 bases, the J end by 10 bases, with 22 bases between. Germline V lookup: CDR1 DFQATT, CDR2 SNEGSKA (reference sequence). In DNA, the CDR3 is TGCAGTGCTAGAGATCAACCACAGGGAGAATCAGCCCCCCAGCATTTT. This gives the protein CSARDQPQGESAPQHF.

This clonotype was seen only a few times. The chain couples TRBV7-2 to TRBJ1-6, with D perhaps matching TRBD1 (6 bases). The germline V gene encodes CDR1 SGHTA and CDR2 FQGNSA. CDR3 length: 17 residues. V lost 2 bases, J lost 7 bases, and 18 bases lay in between. In DNA form, the CDR3 reads TGTGCCAGCAGCTTAAGGGGGAGGGGGGTAGACAATTCACCCCTCCACTTT. Translated, it gives CASSLRGRGVDNSPLHF.

The chain combines TRBV7-2 with TRBJ2-3; D remains unclear. The CDR3 totals 17 residues. V lost 1 base, J lost 0 bases, and 14 bases lay in between. Per germline, CDR1 SGHTA and CDR2 FQGNSA. The DNA for the CDR3 is TGTGCCAGCAGCTTAGTCAGAGGAGCCGCTAGCACAGATACGCAGTATTTT. Encoded protein: CASSLVRGAASTDTQYF.

This clonotype was observed a handful of times. This sequence joins TRBV10-3 and TRBJ2-2; TRBD2 matches 12 bases. V trimming: 6 bases; J trimming: 1 base; junction bases outside the gene matches: 6. This CDR3 spans 17 amino acids. The germline gives CDR1 ENHRY, CDR2 SYGVKD. This CDR3 reads CAIRPGLAGLNTGELFF. CDR3 nucleotides: TGTGCCATCAGACCGGGACTAGCGGGCCTGAACACCGGGGAGCTGTTTTTT.

The gene calls are TRBV18 and TRBJ1-5; 12 nucleotides line up with TRBD1. The CDR3 length is 16 residues. Germline loops: CDR1 KGHSH, CDR2 LQKENI. After removal of 3 bases from V and 7 bases from J, the junction contained 7 bases not matched to a gene. The CDR3 here is CASSPTGQGARQPQHF. The CDR3 DNA reads as TGTGCCAGCTCACCGACGGGACAGGGGGCAAGGCAGCCCCAGCATTTT.